This T cell receptor (beta chain) was recorded in a study of OX40 agonist ivuxolimab in advanced cancers. The V end lost 0 bases, the J end lost 0 bases, and 9 bases lay between the germline ends. This CDR3 spans 15 amino acids. Germline V CDR1 and CDR2: SGHNT, YYREEE (reference sequence). Study findings and constraints: Clones of CD4+ and CD8+ blood T cells grew by week 6 at doses of 0.1 to 3.0 mg/kg.

TCRdb's copy holds only in-frame clones and misses some; the assay was immunoSEQ multiplex PCR. The table has roughly 40,000 clones, 81% seen once. At cycle 4 day 1, cycle 7 day 1, and baseline, blood was sampled. About this clone itself: Its antigen is still unknown.

The source is an adult with an advanced solid tumor such as melanoma, head and neck, liver or kidney cancer. J is TRBJ1-1 and V is TRBV5-4; D gene unclear. The sequenced sample was CD4+ or CD8+ T cells sorted from blood, obtained in a trial of the OX40 agonist ivuxolimab. The CDR3 reads CASSLAFGLNTEAFF. The CDR3 coding sequence is TGTGCCAGCAGCTTGGCCTTTGGTCTGAACACTGAAGCTTTCTTT.